These 6 T cell receptor beta chains were sequenced from one sample in a study of blood T cell repertoires in COVID-19. Sequencing used immunoSEQ multiplex PCR; TCRdb keeps in-frame clones, though not all of them. The data show under 95,000 clones, around 84% seen once. The sample consisted of peripheral blood. Receptors were obtained from a man aged 35 to 55 with acute or convalescent COVID-19.

CDR3 region: CASSPIGQPANYGYTF. CDR3 sequence (DNA): TGTGCCAGCAGCCCAATCGGACAGCCGGCTAACTATGGCTACACCTTC. This rearrangement joins TRBV7-9 to TRBJ1-2, with D tentatively TRBD1 (6 bases). Germline CDR1 and CDR2: SEHNR and FQNEAQ (reference sequence). The CDR3 is 16 amino acids. V was pared by 5 bases and J by 0 bases, with 16 bases between.

The chain employs TRBV6-2 or TRBV6-3 and TRBJ2-1, with 14 bases matching TRBD2. The CDR3 sequence is 16 residues long. The V and J ends lost 2 bases and 8 bases, in that order; junction bases with no gene match: 5. CDR1 and CDR2 (germline): MNHEY, SVGEGT. The CDR3 bases are TGTGCCAGCAGTTACAAGGGACTAGCGGGAGTCGATGAGCAGTTCTTC. Its translation is CASSYKGLAGVDEQFF.

V usage is TRBV19 and J usage is TRBJ2-7; D perhaps matches TRBD2 (6 bases). With 3 bases removed from V and 5 bases from J, the gap between germline ends came to 8 bases. CDR1 and CDR2 (germline): LNHDA, SQIVND (reference sequence). This CDR3 contains 12 residues. Written as DNA, the CDR3 is TGTGCCAGTAGTATGGGACTCAACGAGCAGTACTTC. Translated: CASSMGLNEQYF.

The chain has TRBV30 and TRBJ1-5; D possibly corresponds to TRBD1 (5 bases). Per the germline V gene, CDR1 is GTSNPN and CDR2 is SVGIG (reference sequence). This CDR3 contains 13 residues. V lost 4 bases, J lost 3 bases, and 10 bases lay in between. The CDR3 DNA reads TGTGCCTGGAAGGCAGGGCACAATCAGCCCCAGCATTTT. Translated, it gives CAWKAGHNQPQHF.

The chain has TRBV11-2 and TRBJ2-5; 7 positions match TRBD1. CDR3 length: 17 amino acids. With 1 base clipped from V and 4 bases from J, the junction kept 12 bases outside the gene matches. Germline V gives CDR1 SGHAT, CDR2 FQNNGV. The CDR3 here is CASSLGTSDRATETQYF. The CDR3 DNA follows: TGTGCCAGCAGCTTAGGGACGTCCGACAGGGCTACAGAGACCCAGTACTTC.

This clone was counted between two and nine times. The chain links TRBV4-3 to TRBJ2-7, with D maybe TRBD1 (7 bases). Germline CDR1 reads LGHNA; CDR2 reads YSLEER. Between the trimmed V and J ends, which lost 0 bases and 2 bases, there was a span of 14 bases. The CDR3 extends over 16 amino acids. The CDR3 DNA follows: TGCGCCAGCAGCCAAGACGCGGGACAGAAGACCTACGAGCAGTACTTC. Its protein product is CASSQDAGQKTYEQYF.